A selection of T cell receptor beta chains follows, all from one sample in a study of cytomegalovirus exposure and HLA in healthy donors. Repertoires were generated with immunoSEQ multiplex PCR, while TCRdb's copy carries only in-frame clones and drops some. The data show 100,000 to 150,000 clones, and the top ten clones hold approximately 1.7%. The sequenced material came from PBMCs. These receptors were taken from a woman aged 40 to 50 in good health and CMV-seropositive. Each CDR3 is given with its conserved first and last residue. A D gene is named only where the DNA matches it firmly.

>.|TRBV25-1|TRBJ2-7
TGTGCCAGCCTTGACAGGCTCTCCTACGAGCAGTACTTC
CASLDRLSYEQYF
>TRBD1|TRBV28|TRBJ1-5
TGTGCCAGCAGTCGGACAGGGCGAAGCAATCAGCCCCAGCATTTT
CASSRTGRSNQPQHF
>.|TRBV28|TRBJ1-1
TGTGCCAGCAGTTTAGCCGCAGGGCCGAACACTGAAGCTTTCTTT
CASSLAAGPNTEAFF
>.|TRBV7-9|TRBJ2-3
TGTGCCAGCAGCTTAGTTATGGGCCGGAGCACAGATACGCAGTATTTT
CASSLVMGRSTDTQYF
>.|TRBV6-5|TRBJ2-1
TGTGCCAGCAGCAGGGGGGACAATGAGCAGTTCTTC
CASSRGDNEQFF
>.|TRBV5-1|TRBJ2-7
TGCGCCAGCAGCTTGGTTCTGGCGGGACCGACTTACGAGCAGTACTTC
CASSLVLAGPTYEQYF
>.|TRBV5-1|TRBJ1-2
TGCGCCAGCGGTTCCGGACAGACGGGGGGTAGCTATGGCTACACCTTC
CASGSGQTGGSYGYTF
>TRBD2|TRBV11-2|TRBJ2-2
TGTGCCAGCAGCCACTACGCGGGAGCCCGAATTGGAGCCGGGGAGCTGTTTTTT
CASSHYAGARIGAGELFF
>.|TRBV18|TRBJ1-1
TGTGCCAGCTCCCCGGGACATTTGAACACTGAAGCTTTCTTT
CASSPGHLNTEAFF
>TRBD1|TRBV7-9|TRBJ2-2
TGTGCCAGCAGCAACCGGGACAGAAACACCGGGGAGCTGTTTTTT
CASSNRDRNTGELFF
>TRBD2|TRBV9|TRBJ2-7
TGTGCCAGCAGCGTAGCGGCTAGCGGTTGGGGGAGCTCCTACGAGCAGTACTTC
CASSVAASGWGSSYEQYF
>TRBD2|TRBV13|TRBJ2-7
TGTGCCAGCAGCTACCTAGCGGGAGGTTTCTACGAGCAGTACTTC
CASSYLAGGFYEQYF
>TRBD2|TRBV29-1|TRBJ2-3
TGCAGCGTTTTCCCTAGCGGGAGCACAGATACGCAGTATTTT
CSVFPSGSTDTQYF
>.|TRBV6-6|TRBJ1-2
TGTGCCAGCATGCCGACGGGGTATGGCTACACCTTC
CASMPTGYGYTF
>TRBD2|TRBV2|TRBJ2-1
TGTGCCAGCAGTGACTGGGCTAGCGGGAGAAATGAGCAGTTCTTC
CASSDWASGRNEQFF
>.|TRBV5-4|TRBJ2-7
TGTGCCAGCAGCTCCGGGAGTTTCTACGAGCAGTACTTC
CASSSGSFYEQYF
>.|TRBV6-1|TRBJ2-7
TGTGCCAGCAGTGGCTCGGCAGGGCCCCCCTACGAGCAGTACTTC
CASSGSAGPPYEQYF
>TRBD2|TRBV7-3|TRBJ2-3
TGTGCCAGCAGCTTATATGGACTAGAGACAGATACGCAGTATTTT
CASSLYGLETDTQYF
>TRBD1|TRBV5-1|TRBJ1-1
TGCGCCAGCGGCGCTCAGGGGGGCGGTGAAGCTTTCTTT
CASGAQGGGEAFF
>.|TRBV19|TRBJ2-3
TGTGCCAGTAGTACTCTAATCCCTAGCGATCACCTCCCAGATACGCAGTATTTT
CASSTLIPSDHLPDTQYF
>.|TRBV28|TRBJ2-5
TGTGCCAGCAGTTTCAGGGACTTTAATGAGCAGTACTTC
CASSFRDFNEQYF
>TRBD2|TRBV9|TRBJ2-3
TGTGCCAGCAGCTTGGCACTAGCGGCTAGCACAGATACGCAGTATTTT
CASSLALAASTDTQYF
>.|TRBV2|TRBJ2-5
TGTGCCAGCGTCGGGCAGGGGAAGACCCAGTACTTC
CASVGQGKTQYF
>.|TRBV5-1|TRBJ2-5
TGCGCCAGCAGCTTCCGACAGGGTCGGGGGCAAGAGACCCAGTACTTC
CASSFRQGRGQETQYF
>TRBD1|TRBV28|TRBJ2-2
TGTGCCAGCACCTCAGGGGGCGCCGGCACCGGGGAGCTGTTTTTT
CASTSGGAGTGELFF
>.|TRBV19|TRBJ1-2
TGTGCCAGTAGCCGCCGGGACTTAAGCTACACCTTC
CASSRRDLSYTF
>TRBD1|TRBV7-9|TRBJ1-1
TGTGCCAGCAGCATAGTCGCAGGGGGCGCAGACACTGAAGCTTTCTTT
CASSIVAGGADTEAFF
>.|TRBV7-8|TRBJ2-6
TGTGCCAGCAGCTCCTCTTTCAACGTCCTGACTTTC
CASSSSFNVLTF
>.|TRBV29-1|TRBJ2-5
TGCAGCGTCCAAGGAGTTCAAGAGACCCAGTACTTC
CSVQGVQETQYF
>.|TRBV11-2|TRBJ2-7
TGTGCCAGCAGCTTGACCACCCCTGTCGGGAGATATTCCTACGAGCAGTACTTC
CASSLTTPVGRYSYEQYF
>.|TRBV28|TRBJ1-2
TGTGCCAGCAGTTCGCCAGGGAACTATGGCTACACCTTC
CASSSPGNYGYTF
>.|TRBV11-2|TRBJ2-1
TGTGCCAGCAGCTTAGGAAGTAGCGACTACAATGAGCAGTTCTTC
CASSLGSSDYNEQFF
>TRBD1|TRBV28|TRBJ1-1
TGTGCCAGCAGGTTGCCCTTCGACAGGGGGCGATGGGGCACTGAAGCTTTCTTT
CASRLPFDRGRWGTEAFF
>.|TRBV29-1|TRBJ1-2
TGCAGCGTTGTTGGGGGGGCGGGCAACTATGGCTACACCTTC
CSVVGGAGNYGYTF
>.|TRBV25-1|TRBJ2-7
TGTGCCAGGGGATCATCGCGGGCGAACGAGCAGTACTTC
CARGSSRANEQYF
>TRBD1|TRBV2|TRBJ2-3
TGTGCCAGCAGTGAAGAGGGACAGGGGTTTGGAGATACGCAGTATTTT
CASSEEGQGFGDTQYF
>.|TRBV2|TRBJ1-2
TGTGCCAGCACCATAACGGTCTATGGCTACACCTTC
CASTITVYGYTF
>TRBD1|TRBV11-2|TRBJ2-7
TGTGCCAGCAGCTCTACAGGGGGCTACGAGCAGTACTTC
CASSSTGGYEQYF
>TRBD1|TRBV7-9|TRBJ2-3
TGTGCCAGCAGCTCCGGACAGGGCTCCACTAGCACAGATACGCAGTATTTT
CASSSGQGSTSTDTQYF
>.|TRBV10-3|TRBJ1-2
TGTGCCATCAGGCACTCTGGGGGCATTAACTATGGCTACACCTTC
CAIRHSGGINYGYTF
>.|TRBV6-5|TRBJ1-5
TGTGCCAGCAGCCTCAGGGTGGGGAATCAGCCCCAGCATTTT
CASSLRVGNQPQHF
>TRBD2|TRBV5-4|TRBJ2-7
TGTGCCAGCAGCGGGGGTTCTAGCGGCGTCTACGAGCAGTACTTC
CASSGGSSGVYEQYF
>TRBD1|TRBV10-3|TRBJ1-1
TGTGCCATTATGACAGGGGGATATGAAGCTTTCTTT
CAIMTGGYEAFF
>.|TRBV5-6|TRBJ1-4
TGTGCCAGCAGCTTACGGACGGGAGCAACTAATGAAAAACTGTTTTTT
CASSLRTGATNEKLFF
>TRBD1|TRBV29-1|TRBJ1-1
TGCAGCGTTTGGTCAGGGGGGAGGATGAACACTGAAGCTTTCTTT
CSVWSGGRMNTEAFF
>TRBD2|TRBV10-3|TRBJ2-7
TGTGCCATCAGTGCAGGGACTAGCGGCCCCTACGAGCAGTACTTC
CAISAGTSGPYEQYF
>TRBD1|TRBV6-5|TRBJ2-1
TGTGCCAGCAGTTCCGGACAGGGCTGGGATGAGCAGTTCTTC
CASSSGQGWDEQFF
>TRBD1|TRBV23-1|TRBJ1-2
TGCGCCAGCAGTTTACTAGGGGACAGGGGGAAGCGTGGTCGTGGATATGGCTACACCTTC
CASSLLGDRGKRGRGYGYTF
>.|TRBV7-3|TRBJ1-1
TGTGCCAGCAGCTTGACAGGCATGAACACTGAAGCTTTCTTT
CASSLTGMNTEAFF
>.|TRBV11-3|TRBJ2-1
TGTGCCAGCAGCTTAGGCGGACAAAGCCCCTACAATGAGCAGTTCTTC
CASSLGGQSPYNEQFF
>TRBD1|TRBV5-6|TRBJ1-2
TGTGCCAGCAGCTTCCAGGGGGCAGGTGGCTACACCTTC
CASSFQGAGGYTF
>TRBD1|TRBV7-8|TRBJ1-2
TGTGCCAGCAGCGCCGGGACAGGGAAGTCCCGCGGCTACACCTTC
CASSAGTGKSRGYTF
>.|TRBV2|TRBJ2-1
TGTGCCAGCAGTGAATGGATGCCGGGTGAGCAGTTCTTC
CASSEWMPGEQFF
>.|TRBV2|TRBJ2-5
TGTGCCAGCACCTACGGGAGAGGAGAGACCCAGTACTTC
CASTYGRGETQYF